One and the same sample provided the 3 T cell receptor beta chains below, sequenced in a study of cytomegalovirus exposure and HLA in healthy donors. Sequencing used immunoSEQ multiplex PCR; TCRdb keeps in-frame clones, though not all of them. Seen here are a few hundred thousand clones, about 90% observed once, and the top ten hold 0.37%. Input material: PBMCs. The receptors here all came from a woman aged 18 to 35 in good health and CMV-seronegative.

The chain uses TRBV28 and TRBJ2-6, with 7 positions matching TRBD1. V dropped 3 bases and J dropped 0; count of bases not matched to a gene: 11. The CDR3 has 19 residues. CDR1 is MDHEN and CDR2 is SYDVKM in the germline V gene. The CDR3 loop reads CASSFFSGQHRSGANVLTF. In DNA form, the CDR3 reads TGTGCCAGCAGTTTTTTTTCGGGACAGCATCGCTCTGGGGCCAACGTCCTGACTTTC.

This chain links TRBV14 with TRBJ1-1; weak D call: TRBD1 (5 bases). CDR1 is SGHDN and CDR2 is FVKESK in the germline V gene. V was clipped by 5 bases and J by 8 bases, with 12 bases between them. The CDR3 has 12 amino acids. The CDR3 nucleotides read TGTGCCAGCAGCAAGGACACCTTCGAAGCTTTCTTT. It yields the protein CASSKDTFEAFF.

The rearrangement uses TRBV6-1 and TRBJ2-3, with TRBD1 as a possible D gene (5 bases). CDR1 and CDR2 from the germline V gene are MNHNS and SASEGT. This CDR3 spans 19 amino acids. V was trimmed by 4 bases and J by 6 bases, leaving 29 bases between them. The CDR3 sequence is CASSGGRSRGVTKWDTQYF. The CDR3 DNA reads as TGTGCCAGCAGTGGGGGCCGGTCACGTGGTGTCACGAAGTGGGATACGCAGTATTTT.